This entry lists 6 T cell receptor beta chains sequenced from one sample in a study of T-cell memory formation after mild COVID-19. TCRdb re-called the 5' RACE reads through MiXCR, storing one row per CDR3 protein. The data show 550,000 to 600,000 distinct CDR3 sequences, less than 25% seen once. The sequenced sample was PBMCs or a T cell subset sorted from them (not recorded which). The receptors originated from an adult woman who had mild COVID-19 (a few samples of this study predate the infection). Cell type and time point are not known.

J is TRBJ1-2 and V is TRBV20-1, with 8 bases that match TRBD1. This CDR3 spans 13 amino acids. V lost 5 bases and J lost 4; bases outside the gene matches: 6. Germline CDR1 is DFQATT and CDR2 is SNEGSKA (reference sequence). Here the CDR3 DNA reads TGCAGTGCTGCCGCGGGACAGGTCTATGGCTACACCTTC. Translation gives CSAAAGQVYGYTF.

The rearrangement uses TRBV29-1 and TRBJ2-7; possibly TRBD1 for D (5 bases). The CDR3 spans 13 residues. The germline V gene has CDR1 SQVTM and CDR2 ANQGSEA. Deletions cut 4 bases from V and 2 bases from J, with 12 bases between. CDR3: CSVGQAGPYEQYF. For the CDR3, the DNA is TGCAGCGTTGGTCAGGCAGGGCCCTACGAGCAGTACTTC.

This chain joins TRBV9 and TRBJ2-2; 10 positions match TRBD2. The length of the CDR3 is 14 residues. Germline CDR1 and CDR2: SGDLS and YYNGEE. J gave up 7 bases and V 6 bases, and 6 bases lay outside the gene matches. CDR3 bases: TGTGCCAGCACGCTAGCGGGAGTGGGCGGGGAGCTGTTTTTT. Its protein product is CASTLAGVGGELFF.

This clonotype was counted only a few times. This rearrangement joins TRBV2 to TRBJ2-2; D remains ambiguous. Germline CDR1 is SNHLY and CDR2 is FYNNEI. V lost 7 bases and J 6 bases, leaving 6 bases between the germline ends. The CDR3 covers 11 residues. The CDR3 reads CASKIPGELFF. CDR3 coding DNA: TGTGCCAGCAAGATTCCCGGGGAGCTGTTTTTT.

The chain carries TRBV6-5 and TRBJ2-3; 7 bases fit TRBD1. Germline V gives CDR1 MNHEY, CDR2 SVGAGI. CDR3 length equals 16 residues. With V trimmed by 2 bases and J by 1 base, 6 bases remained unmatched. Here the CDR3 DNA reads TGTGCCAGCAGTTACGGGGACAGAATTCGCACAGATACGCAGTATTTT. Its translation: CASSYGDRIRTDTQYF.

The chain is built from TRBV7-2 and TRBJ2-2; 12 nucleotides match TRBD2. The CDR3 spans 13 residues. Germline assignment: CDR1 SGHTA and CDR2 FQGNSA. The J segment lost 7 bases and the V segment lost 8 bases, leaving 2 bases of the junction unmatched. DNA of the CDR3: TGTGCCAGCGGGACTAGCGGGTTCGGGGAGCTGTTTTTT. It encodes CASGTSGFGELFF.